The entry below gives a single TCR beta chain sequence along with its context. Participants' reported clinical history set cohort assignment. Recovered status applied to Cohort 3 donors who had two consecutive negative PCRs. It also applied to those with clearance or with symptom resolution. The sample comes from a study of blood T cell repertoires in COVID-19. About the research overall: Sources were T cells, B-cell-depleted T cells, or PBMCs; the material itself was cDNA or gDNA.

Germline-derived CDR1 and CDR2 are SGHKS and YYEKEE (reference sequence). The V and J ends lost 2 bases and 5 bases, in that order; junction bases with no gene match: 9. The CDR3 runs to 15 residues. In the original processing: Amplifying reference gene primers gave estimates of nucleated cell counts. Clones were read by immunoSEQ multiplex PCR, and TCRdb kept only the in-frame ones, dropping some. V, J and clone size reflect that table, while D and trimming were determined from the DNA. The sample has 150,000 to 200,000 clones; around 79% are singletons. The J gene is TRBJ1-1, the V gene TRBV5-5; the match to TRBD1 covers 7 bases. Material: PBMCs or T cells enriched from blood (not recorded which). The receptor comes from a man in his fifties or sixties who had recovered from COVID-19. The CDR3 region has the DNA TGTGCCAGCAGCTTATGGACAGGTAGAGGAACTGAAGCTTTCTTT. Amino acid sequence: CASSLWTGRGTEAFF.